This entry concerns a single T cell receptor (beta chain). Its antigen is as yet unknown. This entry is derived from a study of shared clonotypes between healthy human individuals. As for the study in general: Donors, aged 18 to 49, were a couple of women and three men.

Method: immunoSEQ multiplex PCR; TCRdb's copy keeps in-frame clones and lacks some. There are about half a million clones in the sample; roughly 80% occur only once, and 9.5% to 15% lies in the top ten. General study points: There were few donors, and this limited the genetic and exposure-history diversity represented. Clonotype sharing levels among donors were expected to vary with sequencing depth.

This clonotype was obtained from a woman in her thirties or forties in good health. Some clones in this sample may be carry-over from other donors' samples. Sequenced input: PBMCs.

The CDR3 DNA is TGTGCCAGCAGCTTCAGACAGACCTACGAGCAGTACTTC. It specifies CASSFRQTYEQYF. The chain carries TRBV5-6 and TRBJ2-7, with D possibly matching TRBD1 (5 bases). The length of the CDR3 is 13 residues. The V gene's germline CDR1 is SGHDT and CDR2 YYEEEE. V lost 2 bases to trimming and J lost 2 bases, with 8 bases between them.